Listed here are 13 T cell receptor beta chains from one sample, sequenced in a study of CD8 T cells in Susac syndrome (dated by TCRdb to between 2019 and 2020). Library generation was performed with the immunoSEQ multiplex PCR assay. RNA was extracted using the RNeasy kit, and about 0.45 to 1 ug of the RNA was reverse transcribed with random hexamers. Using fastp trimming at Q25 and MiXCR clonotype assembly, TCRdb reanalyzed the public sequencing data and kept in-frame beta chains. Rows are combined by CDR3 protein, so each entry shows the most common genes and DNA. The sample has 150,000 to 200,000 distinct CDR3 sequences on record, 85% to 95% of them singletons. Approximately 0.14% of the sample belongs to the ten largest clones. The sequencing input was CD4+ T cells from PBMCs. The receptors come from a human donor in good health.

This clonotype was seen once. The DNA for the CDR3 is TGTGCCAGCTCACCGCCGACAGGGGCCGGGGAAAAACTGTTTTTT. Its translation is CASSPPTGAGEKLFF. The chain is built from TRBV18 and TRBJ1-4; 8 nucleotides agree with TRBD1. Germline V gene data show CDR1 as KGHSH and CDR2 as LQKENI. Losses at the gene ends were 3 bases for V and 8 bases for J; bases not matched to a gene: 8. This CDR3 has 15 residues. Combining the CDR3 with reference TRBV18 and TRBJ1-4 gives the whole variable domain NAGVMQNPRHLVRRRGQEARLRCSPMKGHSHVYWYRQLPEEGLKFMVYLQKENIIDESGMPKERFSAEFPKEGPSILRIQQVVRGDSAAYFCASSPPTGAGEKLFFGSGTQLSVL.

This chain joins TRBV3-1 and TRBJ1-5; tentatively, D is TRBD1 (5 bases). The CDR3 totals 14 residues. The V end lost 0 bases, the J end lost 9 bases, and 12 bases lay between the germline ends. The germline V gene encodes CDR1 LGHDT and CDR2 YNNKEL (reference sequence). DNA of the CDR3: TGTGCCAGCAGCCAAGATTTGGGGGGAGGGCCCCAGCATTTT. Protein sequence: CASSQDLGGGPQHF.

The CDR3 sequence: CASSLADRQPQHF. The CDR3 DNA reads as TGTGCCAGCAGCTTAGCGGACAGGCAGCCCCAGCATTTT. V and J are TRBV7-2 and TRBJ1-5; TRBD1 matches at 7 bases. Germline CDR1 is SGHTA and CDR2 is FQGNSA. J lost 7 bases, V lost 0 bases, and 0 bases had no gene match. This CDR3 comprises 13 residues.

The chain combines TRBV6-5 with TRBJ1-5; D unresolved. V was trimmed by 7 bases and J by 6 bases, leaving 16 bases between them. Germline V gene data show CDR1 as MNHEY and CDR2 as SVGAGI. The CDR3 extends over 14 amino acids. CDR3 sequence: CASKLIGRSQPQHF. CDR3 DNA sequence: TGTGCCAGCAAGTTGATCGGGCGGAGTCAGCCCCAGCATTTT.

The rearrangement uses TRBV6-5 and TRBJ2-1; weak D call: TRBD1 (5 bases). V was pared by 0 bases and J by 2 bases, with 11 bases between. Germline CDR1 reads MNHEY; CDR2 reads SVGAGI. The CDR3 is 16 residues long. CDR3 bases: TGTGCCAGCAGTTACTCTTCAGGGTCCCCCTACAATGAGCAGTTCTTC. Residues: CASSYSSGSPYNEQFF.

The chain carries TRBV3-1 and TRBJ2-5, with D perhaps matching TRBD1 (6 bases). CDR1 and CDR2 from the germline V gene are LGHDT and YNNKEL (reference sequence). CDR3 length: 14 amino acids. The V end was cut by 4 bases, the J end by 7 bases, with 16 bases between. The CDR3 DNA reads TGTGCCAGCAGCCGGAAGGGGGACCGTCCGACCCAGTACTTC. Translated, it gives CASSRKGDRPTQYF.

The rearrangement uses TRBV11-2 and TRBJ2-7; TRBD1 agrees at 10 bases. Losses at the gene ends were 5 bases for V and 5 bases for J; bases not matched to a gene: 15. The CDR3 loop spans 17 amino acids. Germline-derived CDR1 and CDR2 are SGHAT and FQNNGV. The CDR3 DNA is TGTGCCAGCAGCCTCTTCCAAGGGACAGGGGTCGTTAACGAGCAGTACTTC. Protein: CASSLFQGTGVVNEQYF.

The V call is TRBV6-1, the J call TRBJ1-4; D is ambiguous. The CDR3 has 15 residues. Deletions cut 4 bases from V and 4 bases from J, with 13 bases between. Germline V gene lookup returns CDR1 MNHNS and CDR2 SASEGT. CDR3 loop: CASSARGDLNEKLFF. CDR3 DNA: TGTGCCAGCAGTGCCCGTGGTGACCTTAATGAAAAACTGTTTTTT.

V usage is TRBV7-3 and J usage is TRBJ2-2; D ambiguous. The V and J ends lost 4 bases and 1 base respectively, with 1 base between them. Germline CDR1 and CDR2: SGHTA and FQGTGA. CDR3 length: 12 amino acids. CDR3 DNA: TGTGCCAGCAGCTGGAACACCGGGGAGCTGTTTTTT. This gives the protein CASSWNTGELFF.

This rearrangement joins TRBV5-1 to TRBJ2-4, with D tentatively TRBD1 (6 bases). Germline CDR1 SGHRS, CDR2 YFSETQ. The CDR3 extends over 16 amino acids. Between the trimmed V and J ends, which lost 1 base and 1 base, there was a span of 12 bases. The CDR3 region has the DNA TGCGCCAGCAGCTTGTGGGCAGGGGCCGCCAAAAACATTCAGTACTTC. Its translation is CASSLWAGAAKNIQYF.

This rearrangement joins TRBV29-1 to TRBJ1-1; D is possibly TRBD1 (5 bases). The ends were cut back, 4 bases at V and 1 base at J, with 16 bases in the middle. Germline assignment: CDR1 SQVTM and CDR2 ANQGSEA. This CDR3 comprises 15 residues. In DNA form, the CDR3 reads TGCAGCGTTGGAGGGGTAGGAGGGGCGAACACTGAAGCTTTCTTT. Its translation is CSVGGVGGANTEAFF. Drawing the rest from reference TRBV29-1 and TRBJ1-1, the complete variable domain is SAVISQKPSRDICQRGTSLTIQCQVDSQVTMMFWYRQQPGQSLTLIATANQGSEATYESGFVIDKFPISRPNLTFSTLTVSNMSPEDSSIYLCSVGGVGGANTEAFFGQGTRLTVV.

The rearrangement links TRBV5-1 to TRBJ2-5; D is perhaps TRBD2 (6 bases). V gave up 7 bases and J gave up 1 base, with 11 bases separating them. CDR1 is SGHRS and CDR2 is YFSETQ in the germline V gene. CDR3 size: 13 residues. CDR3 loop: CASWGVTQETQYF. The CDR3 bases are TGCGCCAGCTGGGGGGTCACCCAAGAGACCCAGTACTTC. Full variable domain (remainder filled in from reference TRBV5-1 and TRBJ2-5): KAGVTQTPRYLIKTRGQQVTLSCSPISGHRSVSWYQQTPGQGLQFLFEYFSETQRNKGNFPGRFSGRQFSNSRSEMNVSTLELGDSALYLCASWGVTQETQYFGPGTRLLVL.

This clonotype was picked up a small number of times. This sequence joins TRBV12-3 or TRBV12-4 and TRBJ2-7, with D maybe TRBD1 (5 bases). The CDR3 has 13 residues. V was cut by 8 bases and J by 7 bases, with 18 bases left in between. CDR3 DNA: TGTGCCAGCTGCACCGACGGAAGGGGAGAGCAGTACTTC. This translates into CASCTDGRGEQYF.